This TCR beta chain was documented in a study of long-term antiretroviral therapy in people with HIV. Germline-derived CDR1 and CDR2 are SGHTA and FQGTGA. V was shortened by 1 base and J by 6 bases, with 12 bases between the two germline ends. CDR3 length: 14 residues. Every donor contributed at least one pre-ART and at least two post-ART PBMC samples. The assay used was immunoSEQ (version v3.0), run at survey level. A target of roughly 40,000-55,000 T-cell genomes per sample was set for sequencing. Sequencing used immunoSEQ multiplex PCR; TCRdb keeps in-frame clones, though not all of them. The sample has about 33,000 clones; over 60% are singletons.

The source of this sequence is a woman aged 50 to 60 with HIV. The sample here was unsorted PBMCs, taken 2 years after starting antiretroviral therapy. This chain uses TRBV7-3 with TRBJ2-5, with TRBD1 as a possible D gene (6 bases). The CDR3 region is CASSLSRDMKTQYF. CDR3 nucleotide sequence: TGTGCCAGCAGCTTAAGCAGGGACATGAAGACCCAGTACTTC.